These T cell receptor beta chains were read from a single sample in a study of blood T cells in healthy people across ages. MiXCR, applied by TCRdb to the 5' RACE reads, yields one record per CDR3 protein. The repertoire holds about 1.5 million distinct CDR3 sequences, with less than 45% as singletons. Source material: blood. The receptors stem from a woman aged 18 to 35 in good health. The CDR3 runs from the conserved cysteine through the conserved F or W. D genes are given only for firm matches. Size tells how often a clone was seen (once, few, many) or the class of an expanded clone, and some rows leave it out.

>TRBJ2-1|NA|TRBV6-5|TRBD2
CASSYQRGGFYEQFF
TGTGCCAGCAGTTACCAGCGGGGGGGTTTCTATGAGCAGTTCTTC
>TRBJ2-5|NA|TRBV3-1|NA
CASSHDPSAVQYF
TGTGCCAGCAGCCACGACCCATCGGCGGTGCAGTACTTC
>TRBJ1-2|NA|TRBV4-1|TRBD1
CASSLQTGGAYGYTF
TGCGCCAGCAGCCTGCAGACAGGGGGCGCGTATGGCTACACCTTC
>TRBJ2-7|NA|TRBV10-3|TRBD1
CAISEDRDRGHEQYF
TGTGCCATCAGTGAAGATCGGGACAGGGGCCACGAGCAGTACTTC
>TRBJ2-1|NA|TRBV12-3/TRBV12-4|TRBD2
CASSTSGGRQETQFF
TGTGCCAGCAGTACTAGCGGGGGTAGGCAAGAGACCCAGTTCTTC
>TRBJ1-2|few|TRBV7-9|NA
CASSLSTAFNYGYTF
TGTGCCAGCAGCTTAAGCACAGCATTTAACTATGGCTACACCTTC
>TRBJ2-7|few|TRBV27|TRBD1
CASGRQGGSYEQYF
TGTGCCAGCGGAAGACAGGGGGGCTCCTACGAGCAGTACTTC
>TRBJ1-2|many|TRBV7-9|NA
CASSPWRGREDGYTF
TGTGCCAGCAGCCCTTGGCGGGGCCGAGAGGATGGCTACACCTTC
>TRBJ1-2|few|TRBV7-9|NA
CASSTDSRKYGYTF
TGTGCCAGCAGTACAGACAGTAGGAAATATGGCTACACCTTC
>TRBJ1-2|NA|TRBV20-1|NA
CSADLGGFYGYTF
TGCAGTGCTGACCTAGGCGGGTTTTATGGCTACACCTTC
>TRBJ1-4|few|TRBV20-1|NA
CSAPVTEQREKLFF
TGCAGTGCTCCCGTGACAGAACAACGGGAAAAACTGTTTTTT
>TRBJ1-2|NA|TRBV11-2|NA
CASSLNQRGYTF
TGTGCCAGCAGTTTGAACCAGCGGGGCTACACCTTC
>TRBJ2-1|NA|TRBV20-1|TRBD1
CSARKAGGHEQFF
TGCAGTGCTAGAAAGGCAGGGGGACATGAGCAGTTCTTC
>TRBJ1-5|NA|TRBV6-2/TRBV6-3|NA
CASSYAGIQPQHF
TGTGCCAGCAGTTACGCTGGAATTCAGCCCCAGCATTTT
>TRBJ1-2|NA|TRBV6-2/TRBV6-3|TRBD1
CASSYPRRTGEYYGYTF
TGTGCCAGCAGTTACCCTCGCCGGACAGGGGAATACTATGGCTACACCTTC
>TRBJ2-5|once|TRBV27|TRBD1
CASSLKGTEGEGRYF
TGTGCCAGCAGTTTGAAGGGGACAGAGGGCGAGGGGCGGTACTTC
>TRBJ1-2|many|TRBV28|NA
CASSLQDYGYTF
TGTGCCAGCAGTTTACAGGACTATGGCTACACCTTC
>TRBJ2-5|NA|TRBV7-2|TRBD1
CASSRSQGYWETQYF
TGTGCCAGCAGCCGGTCACAGGGGTACTGGGAGACCCAGTACTTC
>TRBJ1-2|NA|TRBV7-9|TRBD1
CASSGDRYNYGYTF
TGTGCCAGCAGCGGGGACAGGTATAACTATGGCTACACCTTC
>TRBJ2-7|few|TRBV10-3|TRBD2
CAISEPLISGKVNEQYF
TGTGCCATCAGTGAGCCCCTGATCAGCGGGAAGGTCAATGAGCAGTACTTC
>TRBJ2-4|NA|TRBV29-1|TRBD2
CSVPKSGSAPNEQYF
TGCAGCGTTCCCAAAAGCGGGAGTGCCCCAAATGAGCAGTACTTC
>TRBJ2-7|NA|TRBV11-2|NA
CASSRGSVNEQYF
TGTGCCAGCAGCCGGGGTAGCGTCAATGAGCAGTACTTC
>TRBJ2-7|NA|TRBV4-3|TRBD2
CASSQDGASGTNEQYF
TGCGCCAGCAGCCAAGATGGCGCTAGCGGGACCAATGAGCAGTACTTC
>TRBJ2-7|few|TRBV7-2|NA
CASSLDWMSSYEQYF
TGTGCCAGCAGCTTAGATTGGATGAGCTCCTACGAGCAGTACTTC
>TRBJ1-3|NA|TRBV5-1|NA
CASSTDSFSGNTIYF
TGCGCCAGCAGCACTGACAGTTTTTCTGGAAACACCATATATTTT
>TRBJ2-1|few|TRBV24-1|NA
CATSVTGPYNEQFF
TGTGCCACCAGTGTCACGGGACCGTACAATGAGCAGTTCTTC
>TRBJ2-3|NA|TRBV20-1|NA
CSARGLTSTDTQYF
TGCAGTGCTAGGGGGCTAACTAGCACAGATACGCAGTATTTT
>TRBJ1-4|NA|TRBV7-9|NA
CASSLDGEKLFF
TGTGCCAGCAGCTTAGATGGTGAAAAACTGTTTTTT
>TRBJ2-5|NA|TRBV7-2|TRBD1
CASSIGTGTGEQYF
TGTGCCAGCAGCATAGGTACTGGGACAGGGGAGCAGTACTTC
>TRBJ2-3|few|TRBV11-2|NA
CASSLAPSESTDTQYF
TGTGCCAGCAGCTTAGCTCCTAGCGAAAGCACAGATACGCAGTATTTT
>TRBJ2-1|NA|TRBV12-3/TRBV12-4|NA
CASSFSLINEQFF
TGTGCCAGCAGTTTCTCTCTTATCAATGAGCAGTTCTTC
>TRBJ1-5|NA|TRBV11-2|NA
CAQQGRRYINQPQHF
TGTGCCCAGCAGGGCAGGCGGTATATCAATCAGCCCCAGCATTTT
>TRBJ1-2|NA|TRBV7-9|TRBD1
CASSPWTGTYGYTF
TGTGCCAGCAGCCCATGGACAGGGACGTATGGCTACACCTTC
>TRBJ1-4|once|TRBV15|TRBD1
CATSSRQGNLVKLFF
TGTGCCACCAGCAGCAGACAGGGTAATCTTGTAAAACTGTTTTTT
>TRBJ2-3|many|TRBV29-1|NA
CSVDPGPTDTQYF
TGCAGCGTTGATCCGGGTCCCACAGATACGCAGTATTTT
>TRBJ1-5|few|TRBV4-1|NA
CASASGRGGDQPQHF
TGCGCCAGCGCCTCCGGCCGGGGGGGTGATCAGCCCCAGCATTTT
>TRBJ1-5|few|TRBV6-1|NA
CASAFPQHF
TGTGCCTCAGCTTTCCCCCAGCATTTT
>TRBJ1-1|NA|TRBV14|NA
CASSLYRTANTEAFF
TGTGCCAGCAGCCTATATAGGACGGCGAACACTGAAGCTTTCTTT
>TRBJ2-1|few|TRBV20-1|TRBD2
CSLVWASGGEHNEQFF
TGCAGCCTCGTGTGGGCCAGCGGGGGGGAACACAATGAGCAGTTCTTC
>TRBJ2-5|NA|TRBV6-1|NA
CASSPTGIQETQYF
TGTGCCAGCAGCCCTACAGGGATCCAAGAGACCCAGTACTTC